This is a list of T cell receptor beta chains from one sample in a study of shared clonotypes between healthy human individuals. Using immunoSEQ multiplex PCR, the repertoire was profiled, and TCRdb retains in-frame clones only, with some absent. The data contain millions of clones, roughly 95% of them singletons. Specimen: naive CD4+ T cells sorted from blood. These receptors originate from a man aged 18 to 29 in good health. The CDR3 runs from the conserved cysteine through the conserved F or W. A D gene is named only where the DNA matches it firmly. A clone size is listed for some rows: how often the clone was seen (once, few, many), or a class if it is expanded.

clone_size | d_call | j_call | v_call | cdr3_nt | cdr3_aa
- | - | TRBJ2-1 | TRBV19 | TGTGCCAGTAGTATAACCAGGGCCAATGAGCAGTTCTTC | CASSITRANEQFF
- | - | TRBJ2-7 | TRBV30 | TGTGCCTGGAGTGTACGAGGGGTTGCCCGATACGAGCAGTACTTC | CAWSVRGVARYEQYF
- | - | TRBJ2-3 | TRBV2 | TGTGCCAGCAGTGGAGTGGGGAGTACGCAGTATTTT | CASSGVGSTQYF
- | - | TRBJ2-7 | TRBV6-5 | TGTGCCAGCAGTCCACCCGGCGGAACCTACGAGCAGTACTTC | CASSPPGGTYEQYF
- | TRBD2 | TRBJ2-5 | TRBV7-8 | TGTGCCACCCTTAGGCGGGAGAATCAAGAGACCCAGTACTTC | CATLRRENQETQYF
- | - | TRBJ2-3 | TRBV2 | TGTGCCAGCAGTTCCGGGATCCGCACAGATACGCAGTATTTT | CASSSGIRTDTQYF
- | - | TRBJ2-2 | TRBV28 | TGTGCCAGCACCTCGGTTGGAACCGGGGAGCTGTTTTTT | CASTSVGTGELFF
- | TRBD1 | TRBJ2-7 | TRBV4-2 | TGTGCCAGCAGCCAAGATCCAACAGGGGGCGAGCAGTACTTC | CASSQDPTGGEQYF
- | - | TRBJ1-2 | TRBV28 | TGTGCCAGCAGTTCGCCAAATCATACACCCTATGGCTACACCTTC | CASSSPNHTPYGYTF
- | - | TRBJ2-3 | TRBV5-1 | TGCGCCAGCAGCTTGGGACAGGGAGGAGATACGCAGTATTTT | CASSLGQGGDTQYF
- | - | TRBJ2-3 | TRBV7-2 | TGTGCCAGCAGCTTATTGCCCGCAGATACGCAGTATTTT | CASSLLPADTQYF
- | - | TRBJ2-3 | TRBV4-1 | TGCGCCAGCAGCCCCCATACCCAAGGACGCATGGGAGATACGCAGTATTTT | CASSPHTQGRMGDTQYF
- | TRBD1 | TRBJ1-1 | TRBV18 | TGTGCCAGCTCACCTAACACAGGGGTGGGCACTGAAGCTTTCTTT | CASSPNTGVGTEAFF
- | TRBD2 | TRBJ2-5 | TRBV7-2 | TGTGCCAGCACCTCGGGGGGCCAAGAGACCCAGTACTTC | CASTSGGQETQYF
- | TRBD1 | TRBJ1-2 | TRBV2 | TGTGCCAGCACTATCTTACAGGGGGGCTACACCTTC | CASTILQGGYTF
- | - | TRBJ1-1 | TRBV30 | TGTGCCTGGGGGGGACGCGTCAACACTGAAGCTTTCTTT | CAWGGRVNTEAFF
- | - | TRBJ2-7 | TRBV28 | TGTGCCAGCTCCGGGGGGCGCATCTACGAGCAGTACTTC | CASSGGRIYEQYF
- | TRBD2 | TRBJ2-5 | TRBV7-7 | TGTGCTAGCAGCGTCTGGACTAGCGGGAGGGCTGAGACCCAGTACTTC | CASSVWTSGRAETQYF
- | - | TRBJ2-1 | TRBV19 | TGTGCCAGTAGTATGGAGGGGATCCCCTACAATGAGCAGTTCTTC | CASSMEGIPYNEQFF
- | TRBD2 | TRBJ2-5 | TRBV9 | TGTGCCAGCAGCGTAGCCGGTGCGGGGGTCCAAGAGACCCAGTACTTC | CASSVAGAGVQETQYF
once | - | TRBJ2-5 | TRBV5-4 | TGTGCCAGCAGCCGGGAGCCGGGAACCCAAGAGACCCAGTACTTC | CASSREPGTQETQYF
- | TRBD1 | TRBJ1-1 | TRBV9 | TGTGCCAGCAGCACACAGGGGGCGGCGGGGGCTGAAGCTTTCTTT | CASSTQGAAGAEAFF
- | TRBD2 | TRBJ2-2 | TRBV4-1 | TGCGCCAGCAGCCAAGAGGGTTTCGGGGGGACCAACACCGGGGAGCTGTTTTTT | CASSQEGFGGTNTGELFF
- | - | TRBJ2-3 | TRBV15 | TGTGCCACCAGCATGTTGTTTAAGGCCAACACAGATACGCAGTATTTT | CATSMLFKANTDTQYF
- | TRBD1 | TRBJ2-7 | TRBV2 | TGTGCCAGCAGTGACCGAGACAGGGTGGGGGCCTACGAGCAGTACTTC | CASSDRDRVGAYEQYF
- | - | TRBJ2-2 | TRBV7-2 | TGTGCCAGCAGCTTGTTCCAGGAGAACACCGGGGAGCTGTTTTTT | CASSLFQENTGELFF
- | - | TRBJ2-5 | TRBV10-1 | TGCGCCAGCAGTGAATCGCCCAGGGCGTACCAAGAGACCCAGTACTTC | CASSESPRAYQETQYF
- | - | TRBJ2-7 | TRBV7-9 | TGTGCCAGCAGCTTGGGAGGAAGCCACGAGCAGTACTTC | CASSLGGSHEQYF
once | TRBD2 | TRBJ2-3 | TRBV30 | TGTGCCTGGAGTGCCGGACTAGCGGGGGGGCTGGATACGCAGTATTTT | CAWSAGLAGGLDTQYF
- | - | TRBJ1-1 | TRBV5-1 | TGCGCCAGCAGCTTGAGTCAGGCGAACACTGAAGCTTTCTTT | CASSLSQANTEAFF
- | - | TRBJ2-7 | TRBV12-1 | TGTGCCAGCAGCTTCCTGTACAGGGTAAATGGCGAGCAGTACTTC | CASSFLYRVNGEQYF
once | TRBD2 | TRBJ2-7 | TRBV6-4 | TGTGCCAGCAGTGACTCTCCTAGCGGGAGGTACGAGCAGTACTTC | CASSDSPSGRYEQYF
- | - | TRBJ1-1 | TRBV5-4 | TGTGCCAGCAGCTTGCAGGAGAACACTGAAGCTTTCTTT | CASSLQENTEAFF
- | - | TRBJ2-3 | TRBV28 | TGTGCCAGCAGTCCTCCTAGCACAGATACGCAGTATTTT | CASSPPSTDTQYF
once | - | TRBJ2-5 | TRBV7-6 | TGTGCCAGCAGCTTAGCGGCAGGAGGGGAGACCCAGTACTTC | CASSLAAGGETQYF
- | - | TRBJ2-2 | TRBV2 | TGTGCCAGCAGCATACAGGACTCCGGGGAGCTGTTTTTT | CASSIQDSGELFF
- | - | TRBJ1-2 | TRBV11-2 | TGTGCCAGCAGATCTAGTCGGTCCGGGTATGGCTATGGCTACACCTTC | CASRSSRSGYGYGYTF
- | - | TRBJ2-5 | TRBV18 | TGTGCCAGCTCACAGGGTCAGGACAAGTTTGAGACCCAGTACTTC | CASSQGQDKFETQYF
- | - | TRBJ1-5 | TRBV30 | TGTGCCTGGAGTGTGGGGCACAGCAATCAGCCCCAGCATTTT | CAWSVGHSNQPQHF
- | - | TRBJ2-3 | TRBV29-1 | TGCAGCGCGGGGCCGCGGTTGGGAGGAGATACGCAGTATTTT | CSAGPRLGGDTQYF
- | TRBD2 | TRBJ2-3 | TRBV5-1 | TGCGCCGGGGGACTAGCGGGTAGCACAGATACGCAGTATTTT | CAGGLAGSTDTQYF
- | TRBD1 | TRBJ1-4 | TRBV2 | TGTGCCAGCAGTGGAGAGACAGGGGGGAGGGAAAAACTGTTTTTT | CASSGETGGREKLFF
- | TRBD1 | TRBJ1-2 | TRBV30 | TGTGCCTGGAATGGACAGGTCGTCGGTGGCTACACCTTC | CAWNGQVVGGYTF
- | - | TRBJ2-1 | TRBV9 | TGTGCCAGCAGCGTACCCCCCAGCTCCTCTCGGAATGAGCAGTTCTTC | CASSVPPSSSRNEQFF
- | - | TRBJ2-1 | TRBV5-1 | TGCGCCAGCAGCTTGGGACAACAGGAGCAGTTCTTC | CASSLGQQEQFF
- | TRBD2 | TRBJ2-3 | TRBV30 | TGTGCTTATCGCCGGCTAGCGGGAATGGATACGCAGTATTTT | CAYRRLAGMDTQYF
once | - | TRBJ2-5 | TRBV6-1 | TGTGCCAGCAGTGTAGGGAACCTGGGGGAGACCCAGTACTTC | CASSVGNLGETQYF
- | - | TRBJ1-1 | TRBV6-1 | TGTGCCACCCAAATAGACCCGAACACTGAAGCTTTCTTT | CATQIDPNTEAFF
- | TRBD1 | TRBJ1-5 | TRBV4-1 | TGCGCCAGCAGCCAAGTGGTACAGGGGATTCAGCCCCAGCATTTT | CASSQVVQGIQPQHF
once | TRBD1 | TRBJ2-7 | TRBV5-1 | TGCGCCAGCAGCATACAACCAATCTCCCGGGACAGGGGGTACGAGCAGTACTTC | CASSIQPISRDRGYEQYF
- | TRBD1 | TRBJ1-2 | TRBV2 | TGTGCCAGCAGCTGGACAGGGGGTTTGAATGGCTACACCTTC | CASSWTGGLNGYTF
- | - | TRBJ1-1 | TRBV18 | TGTGCCAGCTCCCAACCGGCGAACACTGAAGCTTTCTTT | CASSQPANTEAFF
once | TRBD1 | TRBJ1-2 | TRBV6-5 | TGTGCCAGCAGTTCTTATCAGGGGGCGGATGGCTACACCTTC | CASSSYQGADGYTF
- | - | TRBJ1-2 | TRBV11-2 | TGTGCCAGCACCTTTTTAGGGGGAGCCCGCACCTTC | CASTFLGGARTF